A selection of T cell receptor beta chains follows, all from one sample in a study of blood T cell repertoires in COVID-19. Assay: immunoSEQ multiplex PCR; the TCRdb copy retains only in-frame clones and omits some. The sample lists roughly 260,000 clones, 86% occurring once. Sequencing input: peripheral blood. The receptors here all came from a man in his forties or fifties who had recovered from COVID-19. CDR3s include the opening cysteine and the closing phenylalanine or tryptophan. D genes are given only for firm matches. Size is stated for part of the rows, as once, few or many counts, or as a class when the clone is expanded.

abundance,j_gene,d_gene,v_gene,len,CDR3aa,CDR3nt
once,TRBJ2-3,TRBD2,TRBV19,15,CASKPGLTGTDTQYF,TGTGCCAGTAAACCGGGACTAACCGGCACAGATACGCAGTATTTT
.,TRBJ2-3,.,TRBV9,19,CASREDHRVRGALTDTQYF,TGTGCCAGCAGAGAAGACCACAGGGTCCGGGGGGCCCTAACTGATACGCAGTATTTT
.,TRBJ1-6,.,TRBV5-6,14,CASSLDGNNSPLHF,TGTGCCAGCAGCTTGGACGGGAATAATTCACCCCTCCACTTT
.,TRBJ1-2,TRBD1,TRBV27,14,CASSPGQGAYGYTF,TGTGCCAGCAGTCCGGGACAGGGGGCATATGGCTACACCTTC
.,TRBJ2-5,.,TRBV6-6,11,CASTAKETQYF,TGTGCCAGCACCGCGAAAGAGACCCAGTACTTC
.,TRBJ2-3,.,TRBV3-1/TRBV3-2,12,CASSQFPGTQYF,TGTGCCAGCAGCCAGTTTCCCGGTACGCAGTATTTT
.,TRBJ1-5,TRBD1,TRBV7-2,15,CASRLDGTGDQPQHF,TGTGCCAGCAGATTAGACGGGACAGGGGATCAGCCCCAGCATTTT
once,TRBJ2-1,.,TRBV21-1,16,CASSKAVLPFFREQFF,TGTGCCAGCAGCAAGGCGGTACTCCCTTTTTTCCGTGAGCAGTTCTTC
once,TRBJ2-2,TRBD2,TRBV5-6,16,CASSFTASGNTGELFF,TGTGCCAGCAGCTTCACTGCTAGCGGGAACACCGGGGAGCTGTTTTTT
few,TRBJ2-7,TRBD2,TRBV18,16,CASSPFSGGEMIEQYF,TGTGCCAGCTCACCCTTCAGTGGGGGGGAGATGATTGAGCAGTACTTC
.,TRBJ1-5,.,TRBV6-5,16,CASSYSSGSYNQPQHF,TGTGCCAGCAGTTACTCCAGCGGGTCTTACAATCAGCCCCAGCATTTT
many,TRBJ2-2,.,TRBV25-1,14,CASSRAGYTGELFF,TGTGCCAGTTCTCGAGCCGGGTACACCGGGGAGCTGTTTTTT
.,TRBJ1-6,.,TRBV27,13,CASSSPSSRPLHF,TGTGCCAGCAGTTCGCCATCGAGTCGGCCCCTCCACTTT
.,TRBJ2-1,.,TRBV19,15,CASRSGLANYNEQFF,TGTGCCAGTAGGTCAGGGCTAGCGAACTACAATGAGCAGTTCTTC